These 8 T cell receptor beta chains originate from one sample sequenced in a study of cytomegalovirus exposure and HLA in healthy donors. It was with 60 Vbeta and 13 Jbeta primers that the PCR ran. Libraries were prepared by immunoSEQ multiplex PCR; TCRdb keeps only in-frame clonotypes and omits some of them. The data show some 150,000 clones, 75% seen once. The sample consisted of PBMCs. The receptor set was obtained from a middle-aged man in good health and CMV-seronegative.

This chain links TRBV7-2 with TRBJ1-2; D perhaps matches TRBD1 (5 bases). Between the trimmed V and J ends, which lost 5 bases and 1 base, there was a span of 8 bases. Germline CDR1 is SGHTA and CDR2 is FQGNSA. The CDR3 sequence is 13 residues long. DNA for the CDR3: TGTGCCAGCAGCCCCGACAGTAACTATGGCTACACCTTC. This translates into CASSPDSNYGYTF. Variable domain in full (rest from reference TRBV7-2 and TRBJ1-2): GAGVSQSPSNKVTEKGKDVELRCDPISGHTALYWYRQSLGQGLEFLIYFQGNSAPDKSGLPSDRFSAERTGGSVSTLTIQRTQQEDSAVYLCASSPDSNYGYTFGSGTRLTVV.

The V call is TRBV6-4, the J call TRBJ2-1, with D hard to call. The germline V gene has CDR1 MRHNA and CDR2 SNTAGT. The CDR3 is made up of 15 amino acids. V was shortened by 3 bases and J by 2 bases, with 11 bases between the two germline ends. The CDR3 here is CASSEELGAYNEQFF. As DNA, the CDR3 is TGTGCCAGCAGTGAGGAGCTAGGAGCCTACAATGAGCAGTTCTTC.

This chain joins TRBV7-9 and TRBJ1-1; 11 positions agree with TRBD1. The V gene's germline CDR1 is SEHNR and CDR2 FQNEAQ (reference sequence). CDR3 length: 16 residues. Losses at the gene ends were 5 bases for V and 3 bases for J; bases not matched to a gene: 8. The CDR3 DNA reads TGTGCCAGCAGCCGGACAGGGGGCAGGGGTGACACTGAAGCTTTCTTT. Residues: CASSRTGGRGDTEAFF. Drawing the rest from reference TRBV7-9 and TRBJ1-1, the complete variable domain is DTGVSQNPRHKITKRGQNVTFRCDPISEHNRLYWYRQTLGQGPEFLTYFQNEAQLEKSRLLSDRFSAERPKGSFSTLEIQRTEQGDSAMYLCASSRTGGRGDTEAFFGQGTRLTVV.

This chain uses TRBV5-1 with TRBJ2-5; tentatively, D is TRBD1 (5 bases). Germline assignment: CDR1 SGHRS and CDR2 YFSETQ. Trimming removed 4 bases at V and 5 bases at J, with 15 bases between. This CDR3 comprises 14 residues. CDR3 coding DNA: TGCGCCAGCAGCGGGTTTCAGGGCACGGAGACCCAGTACTTC. Its translation: CASSGFQGTETQYF.

This clone was seen more than once but under ten times. The chain employs TRBV6-6 and TRBJ1-5; weak D call: TRBD1 (5 bases). Germline CDR1 reads MNHNY; CDR2 reads SVGAGI (reference sequence). V was shortened by 6 bases and J by 1 base, with 13 bases between the two germline ends. The CDR3 contains 15 residues. The CDR3 protein is CASRQTVSSNQPQHF. CDR3 coding DNA: TGTGCCAGCAGGCAGACAGTATCGAGCAATCAGCCCCAGCATTTT.

The J gene is TRBJ1-5, the V gene TRBV5-8; D remains unclear. Germline CDR1 is SGHTS and CDR2 is YDEGEE. Between the trimmed V and J ends, which lost 0 bases and 11 bases, there was a span of 12 bases. This CDR3 contains 13 residues. Here the CDR3 reads CASSLAAARAQHF. The CDR3 bases are TGTGCCAGCAGCTTGGCAGCTGCTCGGGCCCAGCATTTT.

This chain joins TRBV7-2 and TRBJ2-2, with 8 nucleotides matching TRBD2. From germline, CDR1 is SGHTA and CDR2 FQGNSA. With 7 bases clipped from V and 2 bases from J, the junction kept 6 bases outside the gene matches. The CDR3 extends over 15 amino acids. The CDR3: CASIPGGLNTGELFF. CDR3 bases: TGTGCCAGCATCCCGGGGGGGCTAAACACCGGGGAGCTGTTTTTT.

This clone was counted between two and nine times. The rearrangement uses TRBV5-1 and TRBJ2-3, with TRBD2 as a possible D gene (5 bases). Germline loops: CDR1 SGHRS, CDR2 YFSETQ. The ends were cut back, 0 bases at V and 0 bases at J, with 14 bases in the middle. This CDR3 spans 17 amino acids. CDR3 residues: CASSLGRGTGSTDTQYF. The CDR3 coding sequence is TGCGCCAGCAGCTTGGGTCGGGGAACGGGGAGCACAGATACGCAGTATTTT.